These 25 T cell receptor beta chains share one sample of origin, sequenced in a study of neoadjuvant nivolumab and ipilimumab in lung cancer. TCRdb's table, derived via immunoSEQ multiplex PCR, lists solely in-frame clones and lacks some. The sample gives around 19,000 clones, 75% to 90% of which show up once; 2.1% is in the top ten. The sample in question was peripheral blood, obtained before neoadjuvant nivolumab, alone or with ipilimumab. These receptors originate from an adult with non-small cell lung cancer.

The chain combines TRBV7-9 with TRBJ2-3; 8 bases agree with TRBD1. CDR1 SEHNR and CDR2 FQNEAQ come from the germline V gene (reference sequence). With 4 bases clipped from V and 3 bases from J, the junction kept 3 bases outside the gene matches. The CDR3 is 14 amino acids. CDR3 coding DNA: TGTGCCAGCAGCTCGGACAGGGAAACAGATACGCAGTATTTT. Amino acid sequence: CASSSDRETDTQYF.

This chain links TRBV29-1 with TRBJ2-5; D not certain. The CDR3 is 12 amino acids. The germline gives CDR1 SQVTM, CDR2 ANQGSEA. The V end was cut by 3 bases, the J end by 5 bases, with 10 bases between. The CDR3 DNA is TGCAGCGTTGATACCGGTGTGGAGACCCAGTACTTC. Translating gives CSVDTGVETQYF.

V and J are TRBV11-1 and TRBJ2-7; TRBD2 matches at 8 bases. After removal of 5 bases from V and 2 bases from J, the junction contained 8 bases not matched to a gene. The CDR3 loop spans 15 amino acids. CDR1 and CDR2 (germline): SGHAT, FQDESV (reference sequence). DNA of the CDR3: TGTGCCAGCAGCCTAACGGCGGGAGGTACCTACGAGCAGTACTTC. Protein sequence: CASSLTAGGTYEQYF. The full variable domain, completed using reference TRBV11-1 and TRBJ2-7, is EAEVAQSPRYKITEKSQAVAFWCDPISGHATLYWYRQILGQGPELLVQFQDESVVDDSQLPKDRFSAERLKGVDSTLKIQPAELGDSAMYLCASSLTAGGTYEQYFGPGTRLTVT.

The chain couples TRBV7-9 to TRBJ2-7; 9 bases fit TRBD2. The CDR3 consists of 15 residues. The trim removed 3 bases at V and 4 bases at J, leaving 7 bases unmatched. Germline CDR1 SEHNR, CDR2 FQNEAQ (reference sequence). Here the CDR3 DNA reads TGTGCCAGCAGCTTTGGGCGGGAGGGAGGTTACGAGCAGTACTTC. Translated: CASSFGREGGYEQYF.

In its sample, this clone was seen once. The V call is TRBV5-4, the J call TRBJ2-5; TRBD2 agrees at 8 bases. Trimming cost V 0 bases and J 4 bases; bases outside gene matches: 8. CDR1 is SGHNT and CDR2 is YYREEE in the germline V gene (reference sequence). This CDR3 is 16 amino acids long. CDR3 loop: CASSLGSGITGETQYF. Written as DNA, the CDR3 is TGTGCCAGCAGCTTGGGTAGCGGGATTACTGGAGAGACCCAGTACTTC.

J is TRBJ2-7 and V is TRBV7-2, with 10 positions matching TRBD2. CDR3 length equals 16 residues. Germline CDR1 SGHTA, CDR2 FQGNSA. Unmatched junction bases numbered 5, after V lost 2 bases and J lost 1 base. CDR3 sequence: CASSLRLAGVSYEQYF. The CDR3, as DNA: TGTGCCAGCAGCTTAAGGCTAGCGGGAGTTTCCTACGAGCAGTACTTC.

This clone was counted a single time. This chain connects TRBV5-4 to TRBJ1-2; no definite D call. Trimming stripped 7 bases from V and 4 bases from J, with 5 bases between. The germline V gene has CDR1 SGHNT and CDR2 YYREEE (reference sequence). CDR3 length equals 10 residues. CDR3 loop: CASSLYGYTF. In DNA form, the CDR3 reads TGTGCCAGCTCACTCTATGGCTACACCTTC. Full variable domain (missing parts from reference TRBV5-4 and TRBJ1-2): ETGVTQSPTHLIKTRGQQVTLRCSSQSGHNTVSWYQQALGQGPQFIFQYYREEENGRGNFPPRFSGLQFPNYSSELNVNALELDDSALYLCASSLYGYTFGSGTRLTVV.

This clone was observed a handful of times. This chain links TRBV2 with TRBJ2-7; D is unclear. The CDR3 is 11 residues long. V was clipped by 4 bases and J by 3 bases, with 4 bases between them. CDR1 and CDR2 (germline): SNHLY, FYNNEI. The CDR3 nucleotides are TGTGCCAGCAGTGTTGACTACGAGCAGTACTTC. It encodes CASSVDYEQYF. The whole variable domain, remainder taken from reference TRBV2 and TRBJ2-7, is EPEVTQTPSHQVTQMGQEVILRCVPISNHLYFYWYRQILGQKVEFLVSFYNNEISEKSEIFDDQFSVERPDGSNFTLKIRSTKLEDSAMYFCASSVDYEQYFGPGTRLTVT.

The rearrangement uses TRBV30 and TRBJ2-7; D might be TRBD1 (6 bases). The CDR3 sequence is 12 residues long. The V end lost 2 bases, the J end lost 4 bases, and 9 bases lay between the germline ends. Germline V gene lookup returns CDR1 GTSNPN and CDR2 SVGIG (reference sequence). CDR3 in amino acids: CAWSRGMYEQYF. In DNA form, the CDR3 reads TGTGCCTGGAGTAGGGGGATGTACGAGCAGTACTTC.

This clone came up once. CDR3 in amino acids: CASSQRDSNTQYF. Written as DNA, the CDR3 is TGTGCCAGCAGCCAGAGGGACAGCAATACGCAGTATTTT. V usage is TRBV7-8 and J usage is TRBJ2-3, with TRBD1 identical over 7 bases. CDR1 and CDR2 from the germline V gene are SGHVS and FQNEAQ. This CDR3 is 13 amino acids long. V shed 5 bases, J shed 7 bases, and the junction held 6 bases outside the gene matches.

The rearrangement joins TRBV5-5 to TRBJ2-7, with 15 bases fitting TRBD2. This CDR3 has 15 residues. Losses at the gene ends were 0 bases for V and 7 bases for J; bases not matched to a gene: 2. Germline V gene lookup returns CDR1 SGHKS and CDR2 YYEKEE (reference sequence). CDR3 in amino acids: CASSLGTSGRDEQYF. The CDR3 DNA is TGTGCCAGCAGCTTGGGGACTAGCGGGAGGGATGAGCAGTACTTC.

This chain connects TRBV6-1 to TRBJ1-4, with D unresolved. V was trimmed by 3 bases and J by 4 bases, leaving 9 bases between them. This CDR3 has 14 residues. CDR1 and CDR2 from the germline V gene are MNHNS and SASEGT. The CDR3 region is CASSEWPINEKLFF. Written as DNA, the CDR3 is TGTGCCAGCAGTGAGTGGCCTATTAATGAAAAACTGTTTTTT.

This rearrangement joins TRBV30 to TRBJ2-5; D unclear. V dropped 1 base and J dropped 2 bases, with 11 bases sitting between them. Germline V CDR1 and CDR2: GTSNPN, SVGIG (reference sequence). There are 14 residues in the CDR3. CDR3 DNA sequence: TGTGCCTGGAGTGGTCTGGCGGCACAAGAGACCCAGTACTTC. This sequence encodes CAWSGLAAQETQYF.

The genes are TRBV9 and TRBJ2-5; TRBD1 might be the D (6 bases). This CDR3 is 14 amino acids long. Trimming pared 4 bases from V and 5 bases from J, leaving 15 bases between. CDR1 SGDLS and CDR2 YYNGEE come from the germline V gene. The CDR3 DNA follows: TGTGCCAGCAGCCCATCAACAGGGTTTGAGACCCAGTACTTC. Its protein product is CASSPSTGFETQYF.

CDR3 region: CASSQGQNSYEQYF. CDR3 coding DNA: TGTGCCAGCAGCCAAGGACAAAACTCCTACGAGCAGTACTTC. This chain connects TRBV14 to TRBJ2-7; D call uncertain. The V end lost 1 base, the J end lost 0 bases, and 7 bases lay between the germline ends. Germline CDR1 SGHDN, CDR2 FVKESK. The CDR3 spans 14 residues.

The V call is TRBV2, the J call TRBJ2-1; D is uncertain. The ends were cut back, 0 bases at V and 8 bases at J, with 5 bases in the middle. This CDR3 region has 12 residues. Germline CDR1 reads SNHLY; CDR2 reads FYNNEI. CDR3 DNA: TGTGCCAGCAGTGAAGCGGTGTATGAGCAGTTCTTC. It encodes CASSEAVYEQFF.

V usage is TRBV11-2 and J usage is TRBJ2-7; D may be TRBD1 or TRBD2 (5 bases each). Germline assignment: CDR1 SGHAT and CDR2 FQNNGV. The ends were cut back, 6 bases at V and 2 bases at J, with 14 bases in the middle. The CDR3 has 14 amino acids. The CDR3 sequence is CASSPGTTAYEQYF. Here the CDR3 DNA reads TGTGCCAGCAGTCCCGGGACGACGGCCTACGAGCAGTACTTC.

In this sample, this clone turned up once. The V call is TRBV18, the J call TRBJ2-3, with a weak D call TRBD2 (6 bases). Trimming took 1 base from V and 0 from J, leaving 14 bases between them. CDR3 length: 17 amino acids. CDR1 KGHSH and CDR2 LQKENI come from the germline V gene. The CDR3 here is CASSPLSRGYSTDTQYF. Written as DNA, the CDR3 is TGTGCCAGCTCACCACTCTCGCGGGGATATAGCACAGATACGCAGTATTTT.

The chain uses TRBV2 and TRBJ2-1, with a possible D match to TRBD2 (5 bases). Per germline, CDR1 SNHLY and CDR2 FYNNEI. This CDR3 spans 12 amino acids. V was clipped by 2 bases and J by 7 bases, with 6 bases between them. The CDR3 loop reads CASSERGNEQFF. The CDR3 DNA reads TGTGCCAGCAGTGAAAGAGGGAATGAGCAGTTCTTC.

This chain joins TRBV18 and TRBJ2-7; either TRBD1 or TRBD2 may fit D (6 bases each). The CDR3 extends over 13 amino acids. Germline loops: CDR1 KGHSH, CDR2 LQKENI. The V gene lost 5 bases and the J gene lost 7 bases, with 15 bases spanning the gap. The CDR3 is CASSVLKGGEQYF. CDR3 bases: TGTGCCAGCTCAGTGCTGAAGGGGGGTGAGCAGTACTTC.

V and J are TRBV18 and TRBJ2-3, with 8 nucleotides matching TRBD2. CDR3 length: 15 residues. The germline V gene encodes CDR1 KGHSH and CDR2 LQKENI. The J segment lost 2 bases and the V segment lost 1 base, leaving 2 bases of the junction unmatched. The CDR3 DNA follows: TGTGCCAGCTCACCACTAGCGGGGAACACAGATACGCAGTATTTT. It is translated as CASSPLAGNTDTQYF.

The chain recombines TRBV9 with TRBJ2-2; the D call may be TRBD1 or TRBD2 (5 bases each). The CDR3 extends over 13 amino acids. Trimming shortened V by 3 bases and J by 5 bases, and 8 bases separated the two germline ends. Germline CDR1 and CDR2: SGDLS and YYNGEE. The CDR3 sequence is CASSGGVTGELFF. The CDR3 region has the DNA TGTGCCAGCAGCGGAGGGGTAACCGGGGAGCTGTTTTTT.

This chain links TRBV6-1 with TRBJ1-5; D ambiguous. V lost 0 bases and J lost 4, with 7 bases in between. Germline CDR1 MNHNS, CDR2 SASEGT. The CDR3 spans 14 residues. The CDR3 region is CASSEASRNQPQHF. In DNA form, the CDR3 reads TGTGCCAGCAGTGAAGCGAGTCGAAATCAGCCCCAGCATTTT.

The rearrangement uses TRBV30 and TRBJ2-6, with TRBD1 matching over 9 bases. The CDR3 totals 16 residues. The germline V gene has CDR1 GTSNPN and CDR2 SVGIG (reference sequence). V dropped 6 bases and J dropped 2; count of bases not matched to a gene: 8. The CDR3 DNA follows: TGTGCCTGCCGGACAGGGGTTTTAGCTGGGGCCAACGTCCTGACTTTC. Its translation is CACRTGVLAGANVLTF.

The V gene is TRBV7-6, the J gene TRBJ2-1, with D uncertain. The CDR3 length is 13 residues. Trimming removed 1 base from V and 8 bases from J, with 9 bases in between. CDR1 and CDR2 (germline): SGHVS, FNYEAQ. The CDR3, as DNA: TGTGCCAGCAGCTTAGGACCGTTCGATGAGCAGTTCTTC. Protein product: CASSLGPFDEQFF.